This is a list of T cell receptor beta chains from one sample in a study of T cell responses to AZD1222 COVID-19 vaccine. Only in-frame clones appear in the TCRdb table, and some are missing; sequencing was by immunoSEQ multiplex PCR. The sample shows about 70,000 clones, 88% of them seen only once. The specimen was peripheral blood, collected 28 days after the second dose of the MenACWY control vaccine. These receptor sequences come from an adult who received the MenACWY meningococcal vaccine as a control. The CDR3 runs from the conserved cysteine through the conserved F or W. Each record gives: D gene, V gene, clone size, J gene, CDR3 protein, CDR3 DNA. D genes are given only for firm matches. Clone size appears in some rows only: once, few, many, or a class for an expanded clone.

D: -
V: TRBV28
size: -
J: TRBJ1-1
CDR3: CASSSAGDDTEAFF
DNA: TGTGCCAGCAGTTCCGCAGGGGATGACACTGAAGCTTTCTTT

D: -
V: TRBV7-9
size: -
J: TRBJ1-3
CDR3: CASSPGLNLGNTIYF
DNA: TGTGCCAGCAGCCCCGGCCTCAACCTTGGAAACACCATATATTTT

D: TRBD2
V: TRBV30
size: -
J: TRBJ2-7
CDR3: CAWSTGLAPYEQYF
DNA: TGTGCCTGGAGTACGGGACTAGCGCCGTACGAGCAGTACTTC

D: -
V: TRBV7-9
size: -
J: TRBJ2-7
CDR3: CASSPETPPYEQYF
DNA: TGTGCCAGCAGCCCAGAGACACCCCCGTACGAGCAGTACTTC

D: -
V: TRBV12-3/TRBV12-4
size: -
J: TRBJ2-7
CDR3: CASSLVGFEQYF
DNA: TGTGCCAGCAGTTTAGTAGGGTTCGAGCAGTACTTC

D: -
V: TRBV30
size: few
J: TRBJ2-7
CDR3: CAWSVSATGEQYF
DNA: TGTGCCTGGAGTGTATCTGCCACCGGCGAGCAGTACTTC

D: TRBD2
V: TRBV10-3
size: -
J: TRBJ2-2
CDR3: CAISYGTSANTGELFF
DNA: TGTGCCATCTCGTACGGGACTAGCGCCAACACCGGGGAGCTGTTTTTT

D: TRBD2
V: TRBV14
size: -
J: TRBJ2-2
CDR3: CASSPRRLAANTGELFF
DNA: TGTGCCAGCAGCCCTAGACGACTAGCGGCGAACACCGGGGAGCTGTTTTTT

D: -
V: TRBV7-2
size: -
J: TRBJ2-2
CDR3: CASSLGWIGDTGELFF
DNA: TGTGCCAGCAGCTTAGGGTGGATTGGGGACACCGGGGAGCTGTTTTTT

D: -
V: TRBV7-2
size: -
J: TRBJ2-7
CDR3: CASSLARDGYEQYF
DNA: TGTGCCAGCAGCTTAGCTAGGGACGGCTACGAGCAGTACTTC

D: -
V: TRBV30
size: -
J: TRBJ2-5
CDR3: CAWDVRLGETQYF
DNA: TGTGCCTGGGACGTCCGATTGGGGGAGACCCAGTACTTC

D: TRBD1
V: TRBV2
size: -
J: TRBJ2-7
CDR3: CASAGQGIEQYF
DNA: TGTGCCAGCGCGGGACAGGGGATCGAGCAGTACTTC

D: -
V: TRBV6-1
size: -
J: TRBJ2-1
CDR3: CASSEPAGPYNEQFF
DNA: TGTGCCAGCAGTGAACCGGCGGGACCGTACAATGAGCAGTTCTTC

D: TRBD2
V: TRBV2
size: few
J: TRBJ2-2
CDR3: CASAGTTNTGELFF
DNA: TGTGCCAGCGCCGGGACTACTAACACCGGGGAGCTGTTTTTT

D: -
V: TRBV9
size: -
J: TRBJ1-5
CDR3: CASSIRSQPQHF
DNA: TGTGCCAGCAGCATACGAAGCCAGCCCCAGCATTTT

D: -
V: TRBV6-5
size: once
J: TRBJ1-5
CDR3: CASTTGASNQPQHF
DNA: TGTGCCAGCACCACGGGGGCAAGCAATCAGCCCCAGCATTTT

D: -
V: TRBV28
size: -
J: TRBJ1-1
CDR3: CASTGRELNTEAFF
DNA: TGTGCCAGCACCGGACGCGAGCTGAACACTGAAGCTTTCTTT

D: -
V: TRBV10-1
size: -
J: TRBJ2-3
CDR3: CASSGPGIGARSTDTQYF
DNA: TGCGCCAGCAGTGGGCCCGGAATAGGGGCGCGCAGCACAGATACGCAGTATTTT